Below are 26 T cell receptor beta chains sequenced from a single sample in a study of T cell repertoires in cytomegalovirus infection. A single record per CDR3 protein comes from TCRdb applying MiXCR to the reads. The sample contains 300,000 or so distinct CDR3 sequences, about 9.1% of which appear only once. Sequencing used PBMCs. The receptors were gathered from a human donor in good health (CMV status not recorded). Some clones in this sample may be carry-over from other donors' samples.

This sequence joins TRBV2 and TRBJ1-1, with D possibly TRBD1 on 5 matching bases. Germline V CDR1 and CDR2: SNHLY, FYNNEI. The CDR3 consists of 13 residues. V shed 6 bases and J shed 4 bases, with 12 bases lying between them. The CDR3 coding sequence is TGTGCCAGCAGGAAGCAGGGCGGCACTGAAGCTTTCTTT. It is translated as CASRKQGGTEAFF.

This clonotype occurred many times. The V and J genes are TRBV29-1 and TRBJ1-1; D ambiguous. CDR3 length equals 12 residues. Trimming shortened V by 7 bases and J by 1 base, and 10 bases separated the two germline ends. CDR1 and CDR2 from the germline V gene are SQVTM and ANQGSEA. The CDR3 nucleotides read TGCAGCGCCGATAGAGGGAACACTGAAGCTTTCTTT. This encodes CSADRGNTEAFF.

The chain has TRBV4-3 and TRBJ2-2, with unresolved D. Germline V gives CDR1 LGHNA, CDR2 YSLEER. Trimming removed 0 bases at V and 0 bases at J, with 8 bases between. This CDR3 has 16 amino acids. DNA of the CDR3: TGCGCCAGCAGCCAAGATCAACCGCCGAACACCGGGGAGCTGTTTTTT. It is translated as CASSQDQPPNTGELFF.

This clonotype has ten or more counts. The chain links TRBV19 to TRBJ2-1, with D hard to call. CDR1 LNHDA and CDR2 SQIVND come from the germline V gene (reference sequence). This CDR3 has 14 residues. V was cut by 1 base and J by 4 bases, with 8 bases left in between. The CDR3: CASSIVNPYNEQFF. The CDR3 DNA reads TGTGCCAGTAGTATAGTTAACCCTTACAATGAGCAGTTCTTC. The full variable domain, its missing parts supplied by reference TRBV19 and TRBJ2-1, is DGGITQSPKYLFRKEGQNVTLSCEQNLNHDAMYWYRQDPGQGLRLIYYSQIVNDFQKGDIAEGYSVSREKKESFPLTVTSAQKNPTAFYLCASSIVNPYNEQFFGPGTRLTVL.

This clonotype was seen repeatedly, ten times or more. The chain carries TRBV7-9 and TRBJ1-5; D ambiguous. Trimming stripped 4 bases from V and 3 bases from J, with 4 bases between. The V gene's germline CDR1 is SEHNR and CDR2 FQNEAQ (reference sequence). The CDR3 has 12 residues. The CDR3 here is CASSSFNQPQHF. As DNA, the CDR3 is TGTGCCAGCAGCTCCTTCAATCAGCCCCAGCATTTT. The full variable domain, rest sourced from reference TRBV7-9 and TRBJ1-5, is DTGVSQNPRHKITKRGQNVTFRCDPISEHNRLYWYRQTLGQGPEFLTYFQNEAQLEKSRLLSDRFSAERPKGSFSTLEIQRTEQGDSAMYLCASSSFNQPQHFGDGTRLSIL.

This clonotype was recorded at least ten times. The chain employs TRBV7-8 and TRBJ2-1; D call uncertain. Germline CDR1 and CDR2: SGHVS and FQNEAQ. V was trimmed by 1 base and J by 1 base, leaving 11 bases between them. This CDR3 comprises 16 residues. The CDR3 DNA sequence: TGTGCCAGCAGCTTAGGGGCCAGGCCTTCCTACAATGAGCAGTTCTTC. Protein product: CASSLGARPSYNEQFF.

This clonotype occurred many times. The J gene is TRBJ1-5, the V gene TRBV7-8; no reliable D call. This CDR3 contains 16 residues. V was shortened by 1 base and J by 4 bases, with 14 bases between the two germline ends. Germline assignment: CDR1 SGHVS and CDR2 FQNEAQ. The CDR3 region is CASSLERVGLNQPQHF. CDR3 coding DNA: TGTGCCAGCAGCTTAGAAAGGGTAGGGCTAAATCAGCCCCAGCATTTT.

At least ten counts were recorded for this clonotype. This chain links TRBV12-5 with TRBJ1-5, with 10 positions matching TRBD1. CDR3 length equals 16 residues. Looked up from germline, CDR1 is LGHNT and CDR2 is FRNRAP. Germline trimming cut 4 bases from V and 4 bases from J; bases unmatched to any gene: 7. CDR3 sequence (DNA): TGTGCTAGTGGTTCCTTCCGGGACAGGGGAAATCAGCCCCAGCATTTT. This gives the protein CASGSFRDRGNQPQHF.

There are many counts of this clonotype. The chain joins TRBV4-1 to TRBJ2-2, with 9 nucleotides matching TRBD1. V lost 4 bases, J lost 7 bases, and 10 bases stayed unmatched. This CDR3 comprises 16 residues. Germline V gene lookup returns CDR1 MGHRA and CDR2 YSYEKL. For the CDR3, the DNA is TGCGCCAGCAGCCTGTCCGGGACAGGGTTGAACGGGGAGCTGTTTTTT. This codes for CASSLSGTGLNGELFF.

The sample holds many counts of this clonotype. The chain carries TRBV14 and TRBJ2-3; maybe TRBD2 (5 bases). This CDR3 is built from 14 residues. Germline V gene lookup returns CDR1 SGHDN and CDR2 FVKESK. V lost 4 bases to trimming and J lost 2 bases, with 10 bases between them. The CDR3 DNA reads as TGTGCCAGCAGCCCCGGACTTTTCACAGATACGCAGTATTTT. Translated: CASSPGLFTDTQYF.

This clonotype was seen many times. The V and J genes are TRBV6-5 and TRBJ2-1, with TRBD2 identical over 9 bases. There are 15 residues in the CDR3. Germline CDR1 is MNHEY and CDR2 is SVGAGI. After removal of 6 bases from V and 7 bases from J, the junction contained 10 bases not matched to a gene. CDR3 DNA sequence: TGTGCCAGCAGCTCGGACGTAGCGGGGGTAAATGAGCAGTTCTTC. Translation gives CASSSDVAGVNEQFF.

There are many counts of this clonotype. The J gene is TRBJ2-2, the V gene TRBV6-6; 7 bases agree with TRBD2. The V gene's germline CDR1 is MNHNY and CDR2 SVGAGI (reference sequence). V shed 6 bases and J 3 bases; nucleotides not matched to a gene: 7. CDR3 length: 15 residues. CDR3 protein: CASRASGRDTGELFF. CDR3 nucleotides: TGTGCCAGCAGAGCTTCGGGGAGGGACACCGGGGAGCTGTTTTTT.

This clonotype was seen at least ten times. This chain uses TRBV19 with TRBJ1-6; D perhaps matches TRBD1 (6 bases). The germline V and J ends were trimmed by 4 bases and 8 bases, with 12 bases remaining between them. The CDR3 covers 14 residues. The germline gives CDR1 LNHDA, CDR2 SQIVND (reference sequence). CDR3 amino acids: CASSTLYRDSPLHF. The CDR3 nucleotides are TGTGCCAGTAGTACCCTCTACAGGGATTCACCCCTCCACTTT.

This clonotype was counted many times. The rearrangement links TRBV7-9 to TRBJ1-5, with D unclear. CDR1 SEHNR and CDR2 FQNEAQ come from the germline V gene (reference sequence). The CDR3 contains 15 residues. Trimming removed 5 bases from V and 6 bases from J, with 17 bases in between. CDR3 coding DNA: TGTGCCAGCAGCCCCGGGTTCCCGAACAGTCAGCCCCAGCATTTT. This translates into CASSPGFPNSQPQHF.

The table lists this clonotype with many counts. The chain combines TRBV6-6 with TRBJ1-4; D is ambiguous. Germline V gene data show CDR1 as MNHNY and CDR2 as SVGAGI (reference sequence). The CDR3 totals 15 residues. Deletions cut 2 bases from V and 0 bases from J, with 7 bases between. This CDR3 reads CASSYGPATNEKLFF. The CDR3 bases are TGTGCCAGCAGTTACGGGCCAGCAACTAATGAAAAACTGTTTTTT.

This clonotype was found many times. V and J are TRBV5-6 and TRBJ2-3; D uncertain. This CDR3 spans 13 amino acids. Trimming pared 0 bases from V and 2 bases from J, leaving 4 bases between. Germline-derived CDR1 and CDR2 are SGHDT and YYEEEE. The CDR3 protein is CASSLGATDTQYF. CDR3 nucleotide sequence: TGTGCCAGCAGCTTGGGAGCCACAGATACGCAGTATTTT.

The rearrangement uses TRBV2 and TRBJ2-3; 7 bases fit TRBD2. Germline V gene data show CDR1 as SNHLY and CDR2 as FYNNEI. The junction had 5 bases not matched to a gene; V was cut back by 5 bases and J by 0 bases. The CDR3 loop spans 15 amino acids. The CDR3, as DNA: TGTGCCAGCAGTCTAGCGGAGACTAGCACAGATACGCAGTATTTT. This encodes CASSLAETSTDTQYF.

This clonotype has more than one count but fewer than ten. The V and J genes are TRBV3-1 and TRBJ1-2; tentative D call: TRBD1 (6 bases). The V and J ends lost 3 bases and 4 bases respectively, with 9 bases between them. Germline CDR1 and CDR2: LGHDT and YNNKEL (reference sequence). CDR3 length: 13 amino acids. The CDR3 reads CASSHGTRYGYTF. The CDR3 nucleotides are TGTGCCAGCAGCCACGGGACACGCTATGGCTACACCTTC.

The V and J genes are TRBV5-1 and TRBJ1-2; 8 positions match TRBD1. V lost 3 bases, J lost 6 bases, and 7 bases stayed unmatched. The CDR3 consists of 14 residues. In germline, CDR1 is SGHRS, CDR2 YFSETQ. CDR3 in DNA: TGCGCCAGCAGCTATAACCAGGGGGCGGATGGCTACACCTTC. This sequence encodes CASSYNQGADGYTF. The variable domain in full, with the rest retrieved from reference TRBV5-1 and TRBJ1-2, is KAGVTQTPRYLIKTRGQQVTLSCSPISGHRSVSWYQQTPGQGLQFLFEYFSETQRNKGNFPGRFSGRQFSNSRSEMNVSTLELGDSALYLCASSYNQGADGYTFGSGTRLTVV.

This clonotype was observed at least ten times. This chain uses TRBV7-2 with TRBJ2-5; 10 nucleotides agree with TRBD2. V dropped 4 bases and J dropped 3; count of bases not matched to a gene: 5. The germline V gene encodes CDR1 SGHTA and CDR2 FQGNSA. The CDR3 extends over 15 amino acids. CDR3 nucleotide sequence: TGTGCCAGCAGCTCCCCGGGACTAGCGAAAGAGACCCAGTACTTC. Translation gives CASSSPGLAKETQYF.

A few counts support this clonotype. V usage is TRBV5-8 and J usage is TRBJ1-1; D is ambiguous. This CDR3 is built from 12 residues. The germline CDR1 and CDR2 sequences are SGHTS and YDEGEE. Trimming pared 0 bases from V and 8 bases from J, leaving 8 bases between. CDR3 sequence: CASSLAKDEAFF. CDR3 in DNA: TGTGCCAGCAGCTTGGCAAAGGACGAAGCTTTCTTT. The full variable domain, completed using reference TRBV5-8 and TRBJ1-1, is EAGVTQSPTHLIKTRGQQATLRCSPISGHTSVYWYQQALGLGLQFLLWYDEGEERNRGNFPPRFSGRQFPNYSSELNVNALELEDSALYLCASSLAKDEAFFGQGTRLTVV.

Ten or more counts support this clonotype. For the CDR3, the DNA is TGCAGTGCTACCGAGCCCAGCACAGATACGCAGTATTTT. Translated, it gives CSATEPSTDTQYF. The chain combines TRBV20-1 with TRBJ2-3; D gene uncertain. CDR3 length: 13 amino acids. From germline, CDR1 is DFQATT and CDR2 SNEGSKA (reference sequence). The V end was cut by 4 bases, the J end by 0 bases, with 8 bases between.

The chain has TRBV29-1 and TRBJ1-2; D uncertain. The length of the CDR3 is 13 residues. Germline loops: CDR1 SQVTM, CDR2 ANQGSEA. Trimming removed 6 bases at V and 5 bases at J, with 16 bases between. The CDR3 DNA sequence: TGCAGCGTGGATTTGCCTAATCTTTATGGCTACACCTTC. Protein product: CSVDLPNLYGYTF.

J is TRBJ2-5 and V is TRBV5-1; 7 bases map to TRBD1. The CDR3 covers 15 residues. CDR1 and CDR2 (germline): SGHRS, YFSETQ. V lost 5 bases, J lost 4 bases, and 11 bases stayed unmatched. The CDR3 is CASRYLRQGGETQYF. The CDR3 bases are TGCGCCAGCAGATATCTGAGACAGGGTGGAGAGACCCAGTACTTC.

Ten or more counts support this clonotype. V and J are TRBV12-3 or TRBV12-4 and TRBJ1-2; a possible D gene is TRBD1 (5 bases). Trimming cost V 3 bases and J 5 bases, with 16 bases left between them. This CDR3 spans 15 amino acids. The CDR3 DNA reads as TGTGCCAGCAGTTTCTTCCAGCCGGGGACGTATGGCTACACCTTC. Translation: CASSFFQPGTYGYTF.

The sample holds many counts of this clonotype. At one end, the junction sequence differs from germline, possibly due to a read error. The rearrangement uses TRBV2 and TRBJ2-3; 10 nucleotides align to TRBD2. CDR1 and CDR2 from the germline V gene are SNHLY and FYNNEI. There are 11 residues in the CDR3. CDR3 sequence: CASLQAGGPLF. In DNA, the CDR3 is TGTGCCAGCCTCCAAGCGGGGGGGCCCCTTTTT.